These 2 T cell receptor beta chains were all obtained from the same sample, sequenced in a study of cytomegalovirus exposure and HLA in healthy donors. Researchers ran the PCR with 60 Vbeta and 13 Jbeta primers. The repertoire was sequenced with immunoSEQ multiplex PCR; TCRdb's copy has only in-frame clones and lacks some. The sample contains under 200,000 clones, around 84% of which appear only once. Sequenced input: PBMCs. These TCRs come from a male donor in good health and CMV-seropositive.

This clone was recorded a few times. V gene TRBV10-3 combines with J gene TRBJ1-1; TRBD1 might be the D (5 bases). Germline CDR1 and CDR2: ENHRY and SYGVKD. CDR3 length: 15 amino acids. Trimming took 1 base from V and 3 from J, leaving 12 bases between them. The CDR3 loop is CAISEYGGGDTEAFF. The CDR3 DNA reads as TGTGCCATCAGTGAGTATGGTGGGGGGGACACTGAAGCTTTCTTT.

This clone has only one observation. The V and J genes are TRBV18 and TRBJ1-1; 8 bases agree with TRBD1. With V trimmed by 1 base and J by 7 bases, 8 bases remained unmatched. Germline V gene data show CDR1 as KGHSH and CDR2 as LQKENI. This CDR3 is 15 amino acids long. This CDR3 is CASSPLAGQVGEAFF. CDR3 nucleotides: TGTGCCAGCTCACCACTGGCGGGACAGGTTGGTGAAGCTTTCTTT.